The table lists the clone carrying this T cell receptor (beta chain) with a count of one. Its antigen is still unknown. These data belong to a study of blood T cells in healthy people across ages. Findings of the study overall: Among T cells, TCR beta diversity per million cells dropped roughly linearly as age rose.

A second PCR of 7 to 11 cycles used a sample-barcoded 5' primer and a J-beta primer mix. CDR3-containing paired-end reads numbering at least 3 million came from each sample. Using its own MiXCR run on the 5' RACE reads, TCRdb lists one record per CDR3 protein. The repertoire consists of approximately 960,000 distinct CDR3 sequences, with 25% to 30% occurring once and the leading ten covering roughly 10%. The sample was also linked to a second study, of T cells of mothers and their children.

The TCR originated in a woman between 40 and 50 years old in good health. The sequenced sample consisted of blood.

The CDR3 spells CASSPGTERNEKLFF. In nucleotides, the CDR3 is TGCGCCAGCAGCCCCGGGACAGAGCGGAATGAAAAACTGTTTTTT. V gene TRBV5-1 combines with J gene TRBJ1-4; 7 bases agree with TRBD1. The V gene end was trimmed by 4 bases and the J gene end by 5 bases; junction bases not matched to a gene: 8. Looked up from germline, CDR1 is SGHRS and CDR2 is YFSETQ. The CDR3 is made up of 15 amino acids.